This TCR beta chain was recorded in a study of cytomegalovirus exposure and HLA in healthy donors. Study in general: There were approximately 81 million unique TCRs (from HLA-typed donors) in an early data release.

General study results and limits: Later genetic work tied a missense DCLRE1C variant to beta-chain V and J trimming.

A multiplex PCR was run with 60 Vbeta primers and 13 Jbeta primers. The method was immunoSEQ multiplex PCR; TCRdb's version includes in-frame clones alone and lacks a portion of them. The sample gives around 150,000 clones, 70% to 80% of which show up once; roughly 4% is in the top ten. CDR3 length equals 16 residues. J gave up 3 bases and V 4 bases, and 8 bases lay outside the gene matches. Per the germline V gene, CDR1 is SGHNT and CDR2 is YYREEE (reference sequence). For this clone: Its antigen remains unidentified.

Specimen: PBMCs. This chain uses TRBV5-4 with TRBJ1-4; 8 nucleotides align to TRBD1. The source is a human donor in good health. Here the CDR3 DNA reads TGTGCCAGCAGCAACAAGAGGACAGGGCCTAATGAAAAACTGTTTTTT. Translated: CASSNKRTGPNEKLFF.